This T cell receptor (beta chain) was obtained from a study of T cell responses to AZD1222 COVID-19 vaccine. Regarding the study as a whole: Repertoires in all cases were sampled only once the peak T cell response had passed. Distributed over spike, vaccine-associated CD4 TCRs predominated at 160-218 and 743-854. Females made up more of the donors, who were largely white British, and clonal diversity may have come out too low. Just a handful of AZD1222 recipients tested seropositive at baseline.

As concerns this clone: The antigen is unknown.

Produced via immunoSEQ multiplex PCR; TCRdb's table is partial and in-frame only. Counted here are tens of thousands of clones, 70% to 90% occurring once; the ten biggest clones make up roughly 10%. This sample comprised peripheral blood, obtained on day 0 of AZD1222 vaccination. The clonotype was recovered from an adult in good health.

The CDR3 region has the DNA TGTGCCAGCAATCCTTTTAACACTGAAGCTTTCTTT. It encodes CASNPFNTEAFF. This rearrangement joins TRBV2 to TRBJ1-1, with D unresolved. CDR1 is SNHLY, CDR2 FYNNEI, per germline. Trimming cost V 7 bases and J 2 bases, with 8 bases left between them. The CDR3 is 12 amino acids. Using reference TRBV2 and TRBJ1-1 for the parts outside the CDR3, the full variable domain is EPEVTQTPSHQVTQMGQEVILRCVPISNHLYFYWYRQILGQKVEFLVSFYNNEISEKSEIFDDQFSVERPDGSNFTLKIRSTKLEDSAMYFCASNPFNTEAFFGQGTRLTVV.